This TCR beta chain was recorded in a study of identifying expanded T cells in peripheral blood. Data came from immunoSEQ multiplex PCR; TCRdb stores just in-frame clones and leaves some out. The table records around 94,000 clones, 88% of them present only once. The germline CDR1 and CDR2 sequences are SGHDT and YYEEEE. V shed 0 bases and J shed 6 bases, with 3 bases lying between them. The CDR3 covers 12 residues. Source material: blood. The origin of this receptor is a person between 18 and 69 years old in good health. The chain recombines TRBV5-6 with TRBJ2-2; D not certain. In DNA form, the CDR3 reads TGTGCCAGCAGCTTGGGAGCCGGGGAGCTGTTTTTT. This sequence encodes CASSLGAGELFF.